This entry describes one TCR beta chain. Data came from immunoSEQ multiplex PCR; TCRdb stores just in-frame clones and leaves some out. The sample contains about 340,000 clones, about 89% of which appear only once. Germline V CDR1 and CDR2: MNHEY, SVGEGT. CDR3 length: 15 amino acids. Trimming removed 3 bases from V and 3 bases from J; junction bases left unmatched: 4. This sample stems from a study of blood T cell repertoires in COVID-19. Whole-study context: The cDNA or gDNA used as material had been derived from T cells, B-cell-depleted T cells, or PBMCs.

Patients of the Seattle cohort, enrolled during active infection, were followed longitudinally. V gene TRBV6-2 or TRBV6-3 combines with J gene TRBJ2-3, with 9 bases matching TRBD2. Sequencing was carried out using peripheral blood. The receptor's source is a woman aged 50 to 60 with COVID-19, enrolled during active disease. The CDR3 spells CASSYGAGGTDTQYF. The CDR3 DNA reads TGTGCCAGCAGTTATGGAGCGGGAGGAACAGATACGCAGTATTTT.